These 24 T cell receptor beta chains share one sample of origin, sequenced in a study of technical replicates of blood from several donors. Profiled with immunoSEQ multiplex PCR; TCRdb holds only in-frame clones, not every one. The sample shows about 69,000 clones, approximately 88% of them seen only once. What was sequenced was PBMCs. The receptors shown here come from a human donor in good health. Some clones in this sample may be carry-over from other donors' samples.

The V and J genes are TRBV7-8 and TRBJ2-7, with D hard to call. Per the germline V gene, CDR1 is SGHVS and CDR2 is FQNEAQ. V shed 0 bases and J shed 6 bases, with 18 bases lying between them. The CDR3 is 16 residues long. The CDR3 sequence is CASSLARRLSRGEQYF. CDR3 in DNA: TGTGCCAGCAGCTTAGCTAGACGGCTGTCCCGCGGCGAGCAGTACTTC.

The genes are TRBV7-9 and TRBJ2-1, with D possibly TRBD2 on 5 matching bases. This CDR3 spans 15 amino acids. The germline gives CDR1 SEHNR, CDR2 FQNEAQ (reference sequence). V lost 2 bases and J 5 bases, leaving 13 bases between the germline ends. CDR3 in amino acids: CASSLLPLADNEQFF. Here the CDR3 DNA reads TGTGCCAGCAGCTTACTCCCCCTAGCCGACAATGAGCAGTTCTTC.

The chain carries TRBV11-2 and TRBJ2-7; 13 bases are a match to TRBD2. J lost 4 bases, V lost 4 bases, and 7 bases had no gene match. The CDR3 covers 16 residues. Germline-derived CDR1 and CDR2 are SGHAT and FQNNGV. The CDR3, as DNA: TGTGCCAGCAGCTACACTAGCGGGGGGGCCGTATACGAGCAGTACTTC. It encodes CASSYTSGGAVYEQYF.

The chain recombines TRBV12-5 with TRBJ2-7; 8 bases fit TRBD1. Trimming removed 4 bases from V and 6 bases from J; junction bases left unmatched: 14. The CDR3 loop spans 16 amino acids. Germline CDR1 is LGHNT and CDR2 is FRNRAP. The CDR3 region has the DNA TGTGCTAGTGGTTACCCTCGGACAGGGATAATAGGCGAGCAGTACTTC. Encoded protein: CASGYPRTGIIGEQYF.

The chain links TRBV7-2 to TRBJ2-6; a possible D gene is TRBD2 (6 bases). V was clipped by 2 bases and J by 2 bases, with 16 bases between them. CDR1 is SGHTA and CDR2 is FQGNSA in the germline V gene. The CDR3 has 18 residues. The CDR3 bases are TGTGCCAGCAGCTTAAGGGACTCAGGAACGCCTGGGGCCAACGTCCTGACTTTC. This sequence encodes CASSLRDSGTPGANVLTF.

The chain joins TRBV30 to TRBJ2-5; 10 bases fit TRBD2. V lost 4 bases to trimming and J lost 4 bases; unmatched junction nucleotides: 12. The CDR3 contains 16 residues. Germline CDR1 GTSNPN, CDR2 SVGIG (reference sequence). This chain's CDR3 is CAWTPLSGRAGETQYF. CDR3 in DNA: TGTGCCTGGACCCCTTTGAGCGGGAGGGCCGGAGAGACCCAGTACTTC.

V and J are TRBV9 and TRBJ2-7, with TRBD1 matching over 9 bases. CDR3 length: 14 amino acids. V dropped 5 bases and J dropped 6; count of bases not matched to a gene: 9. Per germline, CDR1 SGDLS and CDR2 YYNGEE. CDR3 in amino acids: CASRDPGQGGEQYF. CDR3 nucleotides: TGTGCCAGCAGGGACCCGGGACAGGGAGGCGAGCAGTACTTC. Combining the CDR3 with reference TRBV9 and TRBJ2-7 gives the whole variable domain DSGVTQTPKHLITATGQRVTLRCSPRSGDLSVYWYQQSLDQGLQFLIQYYNGEERAKGNILERFSAQQFPDLHSELNLSSLELGDSALYFCASRDPGQGGEQYFGPGTRLTVT.

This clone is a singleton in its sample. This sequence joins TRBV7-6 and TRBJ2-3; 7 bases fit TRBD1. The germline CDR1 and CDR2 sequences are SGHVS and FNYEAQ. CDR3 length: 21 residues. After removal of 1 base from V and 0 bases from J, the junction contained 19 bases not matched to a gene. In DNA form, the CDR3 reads TGTGCCAGCAGCTTAGGGGACAGTTGGGAGCCCGACTTTTTTAGCACAGATACGCAGTATTTT. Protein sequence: CASSLGDSWEPDFFSTDTQYF.

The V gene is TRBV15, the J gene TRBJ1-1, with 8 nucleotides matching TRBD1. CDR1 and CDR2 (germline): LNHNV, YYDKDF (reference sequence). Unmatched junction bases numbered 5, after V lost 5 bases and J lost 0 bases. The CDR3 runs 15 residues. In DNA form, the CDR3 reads TGTGCCACCAGCTACCGGACAGGGTTGAACACTGAAGCTTTCTTT. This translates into CATSYRTGLNTEAFF. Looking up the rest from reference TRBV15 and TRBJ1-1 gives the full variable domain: DAMVIQNPRYQVTQFGKPVTLSCSQTLNHNVMYWYQQKSSQAPKLLFHYYDKDFNNEADTPDNFQSRRPNTSFCFLDIRSPGLGDTAMYLCATSYRTGLNTEAFFGQGTRLTVV.

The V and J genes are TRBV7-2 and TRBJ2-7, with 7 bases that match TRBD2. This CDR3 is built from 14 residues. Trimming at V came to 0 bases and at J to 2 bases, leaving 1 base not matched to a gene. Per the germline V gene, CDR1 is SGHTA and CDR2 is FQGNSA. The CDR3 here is CASSLAGGPYEQYF. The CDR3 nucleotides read TGTGCCAGCAGCTTAGCGGGAGGGCCCTACGAGCAGTACTTC.

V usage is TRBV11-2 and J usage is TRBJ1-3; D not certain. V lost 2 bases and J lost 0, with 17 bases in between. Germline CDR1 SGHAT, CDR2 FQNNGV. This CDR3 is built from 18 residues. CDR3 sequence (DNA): TGTGCCAGCAGCTTAAGCCAGACAACCCGCTTCTCTGGAAACACCATATATTTT. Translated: CASSLSQTTRFSGNTIYF.

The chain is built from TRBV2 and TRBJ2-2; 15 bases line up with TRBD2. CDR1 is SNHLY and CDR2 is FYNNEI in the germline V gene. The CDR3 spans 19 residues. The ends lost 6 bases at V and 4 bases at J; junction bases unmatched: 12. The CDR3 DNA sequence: TGTGCCAGCAGCTCACGGACTAGCGGGAGGGCCTCGGTCACCGGGGAGCTGTTTTTT. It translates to CASSSRTSGRASVTGELFF.

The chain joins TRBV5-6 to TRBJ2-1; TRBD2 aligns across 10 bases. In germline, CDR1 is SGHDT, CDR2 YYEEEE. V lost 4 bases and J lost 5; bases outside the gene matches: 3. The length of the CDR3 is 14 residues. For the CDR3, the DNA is TGTGCCAGCAGCGCCGGACTAGCGGACAATGAGCAGTTCTTC. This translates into CASSAGLADNEQFF.

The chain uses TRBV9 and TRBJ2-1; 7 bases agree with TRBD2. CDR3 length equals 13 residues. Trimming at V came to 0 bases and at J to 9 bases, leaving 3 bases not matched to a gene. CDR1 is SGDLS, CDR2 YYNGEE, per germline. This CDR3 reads CASSVGGGSEQFF. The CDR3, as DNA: TGTGCCAGCAGCGTAGGGGGGGGTAGTGAGCAGTTCTTC.

The CDR3 bases are TGTGCCAGCAGGGCAGGGTACGAGCAGTACTTC. Residues: CASRAGYEQYF. J is TRBJ2-7 and V is TRBV6-5; D possibly corresponds to TRBD1 (5 bases). V was clipped by 6 bases and J by 4 bases, with 7 bases between them. The germline CDR1 and CDR2 sequences are MNHEY and SVGAGI. This CDR3 region has 11 residues.

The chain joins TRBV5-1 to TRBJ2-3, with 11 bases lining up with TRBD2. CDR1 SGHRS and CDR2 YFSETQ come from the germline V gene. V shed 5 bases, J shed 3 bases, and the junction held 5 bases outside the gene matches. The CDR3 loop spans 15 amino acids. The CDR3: CASSSGGAITDTQYF. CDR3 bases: TGCGCCAGCAGTAGCGGGGGGGCCATTACAGATACGCAGTATTTT.

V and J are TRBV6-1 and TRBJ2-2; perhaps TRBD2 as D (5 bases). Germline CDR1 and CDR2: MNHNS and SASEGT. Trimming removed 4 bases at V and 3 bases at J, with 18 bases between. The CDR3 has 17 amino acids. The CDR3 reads CASSVYSGRTHTGELFF. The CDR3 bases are TGTGCCAGCAGTGTATACTCTGGTCGGACTCACACCGGGGAGCTGTTTTTT.

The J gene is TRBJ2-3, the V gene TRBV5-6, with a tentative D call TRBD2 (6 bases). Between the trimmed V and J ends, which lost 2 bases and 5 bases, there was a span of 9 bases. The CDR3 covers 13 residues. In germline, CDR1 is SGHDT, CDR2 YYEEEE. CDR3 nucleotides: TGTGCCAGCAGCTTCGGGGAGGTAGATACGCAGTATTTT. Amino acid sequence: CASSFGEVDTQYF.

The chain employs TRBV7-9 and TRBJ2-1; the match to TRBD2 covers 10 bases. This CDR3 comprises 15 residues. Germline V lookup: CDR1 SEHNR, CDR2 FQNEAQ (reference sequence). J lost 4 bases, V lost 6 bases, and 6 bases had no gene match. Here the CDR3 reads CASSGTSGVYNEQFF. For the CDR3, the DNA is TGTGCCAGCAGTGGAACTAGCGGGGTGTACAATGAGCAGTTCTTC.

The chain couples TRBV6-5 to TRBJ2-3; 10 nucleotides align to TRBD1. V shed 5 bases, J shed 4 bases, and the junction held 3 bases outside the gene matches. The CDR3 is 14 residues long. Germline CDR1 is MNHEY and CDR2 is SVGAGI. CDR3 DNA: TGTGCCAGCAGTCGGGACAGGGGCTCAGATACGCAGTATTTT. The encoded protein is CASSRDRGSDTQYF.

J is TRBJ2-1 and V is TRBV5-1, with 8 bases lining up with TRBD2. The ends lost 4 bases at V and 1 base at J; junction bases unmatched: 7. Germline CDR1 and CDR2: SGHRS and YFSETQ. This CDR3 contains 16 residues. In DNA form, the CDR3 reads TGCGCCAGCAGCCCAGAGCGGGGGCGATCCTACAATGAGCAGTTCTTC. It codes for CASSPERGRSYNEQFF. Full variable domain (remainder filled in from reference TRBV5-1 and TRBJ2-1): KAGVTQTPRYLIKTRGQQVTLSCSPISGHRSVSWYQQTPGQGLQFLFEYFSETQRNKGNFPGRFSGRQFSNSRSEMNVSTLELGDSALYLCASSPERGRSYNEQFFGPGTRLTVL.

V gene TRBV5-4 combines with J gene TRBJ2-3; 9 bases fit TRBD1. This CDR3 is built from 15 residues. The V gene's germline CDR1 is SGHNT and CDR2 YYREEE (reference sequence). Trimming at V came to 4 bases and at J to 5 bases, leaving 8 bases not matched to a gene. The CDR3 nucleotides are TGTGCCAGCAGCCCGGGGGGACAGGGTATAGATACGCAGTATTTT. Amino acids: CASSPGGQGIDTQYF.

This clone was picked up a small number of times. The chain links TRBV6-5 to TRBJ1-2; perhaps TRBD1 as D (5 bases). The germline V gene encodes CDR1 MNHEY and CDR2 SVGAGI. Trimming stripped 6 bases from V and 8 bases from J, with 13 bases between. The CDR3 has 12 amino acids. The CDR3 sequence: CASRVGGGGYTF. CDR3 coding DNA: TGTGCCAGCAGGGTCGGGGGAGGCGGCTACACCTTC.

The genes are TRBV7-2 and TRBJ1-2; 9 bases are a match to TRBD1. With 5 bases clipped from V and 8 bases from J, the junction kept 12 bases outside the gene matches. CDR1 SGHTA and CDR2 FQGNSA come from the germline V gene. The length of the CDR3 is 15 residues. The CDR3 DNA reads TGTGCCAGCAGCAAAGACAGGGGGTTGGTGAAGGGCTACACCTTC. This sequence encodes CASSKDRGLVKGYTF.